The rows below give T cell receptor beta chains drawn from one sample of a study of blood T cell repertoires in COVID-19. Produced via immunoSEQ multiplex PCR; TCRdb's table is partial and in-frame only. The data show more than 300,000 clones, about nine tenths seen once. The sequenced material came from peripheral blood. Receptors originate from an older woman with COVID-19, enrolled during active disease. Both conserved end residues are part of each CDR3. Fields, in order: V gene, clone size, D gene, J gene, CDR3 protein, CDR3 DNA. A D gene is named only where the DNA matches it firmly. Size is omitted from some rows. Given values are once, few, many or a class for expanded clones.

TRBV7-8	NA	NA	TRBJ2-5	CASSLAQRHLIETQYF	TGTGCCAGCAGCTTAGCTCAGCGCCACCTAATAGAGACCCAGTACTTC
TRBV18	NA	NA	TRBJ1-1	CASSPSRGVIGGDTEAFF	TGTGCCAGCTCACCCAGTAGAGGGGTGATAGGGGGGGACACTGAAGCTTTCTTT
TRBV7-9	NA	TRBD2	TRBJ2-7	CASSPRSSGTYEQYF	TGTGCCAGCAGCCCTCGGTCTAGCGGTACCTACGAGCAGTACTTC
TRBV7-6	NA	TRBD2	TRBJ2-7	CASSPSGGTSYEQYF	TGTGCCAGCAGCCCTAGCGGGGGGACTTCCTACGAGCAGTACTTC
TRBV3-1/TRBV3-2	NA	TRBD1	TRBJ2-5	CASRRQGFQETQYF	TGTGCCAGCCGAAGACAGGGATTTCAAGAGACCCAGTACTTC
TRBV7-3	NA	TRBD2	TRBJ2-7	CASSLRGGRSYEQYF	TGTGCCAGCAGCTTAAGGGGCGGGAGGTCCTACGAGCAGTACTTC
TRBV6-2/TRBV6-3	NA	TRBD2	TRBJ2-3	CASSPGAGRADTQYF	TGTGCCAGCAGCCCCGGGGCAGGGAGGGCAGATACGCAGTATTTT
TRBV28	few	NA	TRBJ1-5	CASSLTARADQPQHF	TGTGCCAGCAGTTTAACGGCCAGGGCCGATCAGCCCCAGCATTTT
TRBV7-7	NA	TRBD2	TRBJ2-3	CASSEGLAGADTQYF	TGTGCCAGCAGCGAGGGACTAGCGGGGGCAGATACGCAGTATTTT
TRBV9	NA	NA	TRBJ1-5	CASSALTGPDQPQHF	TGTGCCAGCAGCGCACTCACAGGTCCAGATCAGCCCCAGCATTTT
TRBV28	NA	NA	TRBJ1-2	CASKRRGGYTF	TGTGCCAGCAAGCGGAGGGGTGGCTACACCTTC
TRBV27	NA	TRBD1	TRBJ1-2	CASSLVGTDGYTF	TGTGCCAGCAGTTTAGTCGGGACAGATGGCTACACCTTC
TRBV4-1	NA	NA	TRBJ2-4	CASSPQELAKNIQYF	TGCGCCAGCAGCCCACAGGAGCTAGCCAAAAACATTCAGTACTTC
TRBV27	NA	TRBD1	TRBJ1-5	CASRHRGLSNQPQHF	TGTGCCAGCAGACACAGGGGGCTGAGCAATCAGCCCCAGCATTTT
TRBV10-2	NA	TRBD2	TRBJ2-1	CASSPTGGVYEQFF	TGCGCCAGCAGCCCGACGGGAGGGGTCTATGAGCAGTTCTTC
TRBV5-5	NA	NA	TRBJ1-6	CASSWDTNNSPLHF	TGTGCCAGCAGCTGGGACACCAATAATTCACCCCTCCACTTT
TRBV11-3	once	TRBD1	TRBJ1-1	CASSLEGTGGFSYEITEAFF	TGTGCCAGCAGCTTAGAAGGGACAGGGGGTTTTTCATATGAGATTACTGAAGCTTTCTTT
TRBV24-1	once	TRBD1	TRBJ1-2	CATSDPSGTGINYGYTF	TGTGCCACCAGTGATCCGTCCGGGACAGGGATAAACTATGGCTACACCTTC
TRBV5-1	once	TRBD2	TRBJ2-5	CASSPGPSGGHQETQYF	TGCGCCAGCAGCCCAGGACCTAGCGGGGGCCACCAAGAGACCCAGTACTTC
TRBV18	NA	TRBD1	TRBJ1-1	CASSPGPGGNTEAFF	TGTGCCAGCTCACCAGGGCCAGGGGGTAACACTGAAGCTTTCTTT
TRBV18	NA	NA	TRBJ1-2	CASSPTDTNYGYTF	TGTGCCAGCTCACCGACGGACACTAACTATGGCTACACCTTC
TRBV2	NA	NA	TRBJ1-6	CATPLLEGQSNSPLHF	TGTGCCACCCCTTTGCTAGAGGGCCAAAGTAATTCACCCCTCCACTTT
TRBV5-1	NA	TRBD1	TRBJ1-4	CASSLGGGVRGGDEKLFF	TGCGCCAGCAGCTTAGGAGGGGGCGTACGGGGTGGTGACGAAAAACTGTTTTTT
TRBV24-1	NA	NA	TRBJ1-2	CATSDLYGYTF	TGTGCCACCAGTGACCTGTATGGCTACACCTTC
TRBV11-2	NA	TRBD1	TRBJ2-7	CASSRIPGQGYEQYF	TGTGCCAGCAGCCGCATCCCCGGACAGGGCTACGAGCAGTACTTC
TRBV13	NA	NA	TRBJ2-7	CASSSPVYEQYF	TGTGCCAGCAGCTCCCCCGTCTACGAGCAGTACTTC
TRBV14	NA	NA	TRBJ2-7	CASSQGLAGAYEQYF	TGTGCCAGCAGCCAAGGCTTGGCAGGGGCTTACGAGCAGTACTTC
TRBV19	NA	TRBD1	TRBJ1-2	CASSIDGLGQGEGYTF	TGTGCCAGTAGTATTGACGGTCTAGGGCAGGGGGAAGGCTACACCTTC
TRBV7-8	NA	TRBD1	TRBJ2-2	CASTRTGGASNTGELFF	TGTGCCAGCACCCGGACAGGGGGCGCTTCGAACACCGGGGAGCTGTTTTTT